These 24 T cell receptor beta chains were sequenced from one sample in a study of cytomegalovirus exposure and HLA in healthy donors (dated by TCRdb to 2016 to 2017). The receptor library was made with the immunoSEQ multiplex PCR assay. A mixture of 60 forward primers for TCR Vbeta segments and 13 reverse primers for TCR Jbeta segments was used in the multiplex PCR. In its TCRdb copy, this immuneACCESS table keeps in-frame sequences only and misses some clones. Where compared with another copy, unresolved V genes explain less than half of these, and the others have no known cause. This sample has roughly 180,000 clones in its table, and 78% of those were observed once. The top ten clonotypes cover about 3% of the sample. Specimen: PBMCs. These receptors came from a female donor in good health and CMV-seronegative.

The chain carries TRBV5-1 and TRBJ2-1, with D maybe TRBD2 (6 bases). The V gene lost 4 bases and the J gene lost 8 bases, with 10 bases spanning the gap. The CDR3 contains 12 residues. Germline V gene data show CDR1 as SGHRS and CDR2 as YFSETQ. The CDR3 reads CASSGGRYEQFF. The CDR3 DNA reads as TGCGCCAGCAGCGGGGGGAGGTATGAGCAGTTCTTC.

The rearrangement links TRBV12-5 to TRBJ2-1; 15 bases line up with TRBD2. CDR3 size: 18 residues. The V segment lost 1 base and the J segment 5 bases; nucleotides outside the gene matches: 6. Germline lookup yields CDR1 LGHNT and CDR2 FRNRAP. The chain's CDR3 is CASGLARTSGRADNEQFF. The CDR3 DNA is TGTGCTAGTGGTTTGGCACGGACTAGCGGGAGGGCCGACAATGAGCAGTTCTTC.

The rearrangement joins TRBV25-1 to TRBJ2-5, with TRBD2 matching over 8 bases. The V segment lost 5 bases and the J segment 5 bases; nucleotides outside the gene matches: 7. The CDR3 has 14 amino acids. Germline V gene sequence: CDR1 MGHDK, CDR2 SYGVNS. As DNA, the CDR3 is TGTGCCAGCAGTTTGGCGGGAGGAGTGGAGACCCAGTACTTC. As protein: CASSLAGGVETQYF.

This clone came up once. The chain uses TRBV15 and TRBJ2-7; D unclear. There are 14 residues in the CDR3. Looked up from germline, CDR1 is LNHNV and CDR2 is YYDKDF (reference sequence). V shed 0 bases and J shed 2 bases, with 8 bases lying between them. The CDR3 reads CATSRDGLTYEQYF. DNA for the CDR3: TGTGCCACCAGCAGAGATGGGCTAACCTACGAGCAGTACTTC. The full variable domain, its missing parts supplied by reference TRBV15 and TRBJ2-7, is DAMVIQNPRYQVTQFGKPVTLSCSQTLNHNVMYWYQQKSSQAPKLLFHYYDKDFNNEADTPDNFQSRRPNTSFCFLDIRSPGLGDTAMYLCATSRDGLTYEQYFGPGTRLTVT.

This clone was counted once. The same CDR3 arises from other DNA sequences in this sample as well. V is TRBV7-9 and J is TRBJ1-2, with TRBD1 matching 8 bases. Germline values: CDR1 SEHNR, CDR2 FQNEAQ (reference sequence). With 5 bases clipped from V and 1 base from J, the junction kept 3 bases outside the gene matches. The CDR3 is 14 amino acids. The CDR3 region is CASSPGQGNYGYTF. As DNA, the CDR3 is TGTGCCAGCAGCCCAGGACAGGGTAACTATGGCTACACCTTC. The complete variable domain, with remaining parts taken from reference TRBV7-9 and TRBJ1-2, reads DTGVSQNPRHKITKRGQNVTFRCDPISEHNRLYWYRQTLGQGPEFLTYFQNEAQLEKSRLLSDRFSAERPKGSFSTLEIQRTEQGDSAMYLCASSPGQGNYGYTFGSGTRLTVV.

The chain recombines TRBV25-1 with TRBJ2-7; 7 bases fit TRBD1. With V trimmed by 8 bases and J by 0 bases, 7 bases remained unmatched. CDR1 is MGHDK and CDR2 is SYGVNS in the germline V gene. This CDR3 region has 14 residues. The DNA for the CDR3 is TGTGCCAGCCTCGCACAGGGGCTCTCCTACGAGCAGTACTTC. It translates to CASLAQGLSYEQYF.

In the case of this clone: A read error may account for a junction end that differs from germline. The chain couples TRBV7-9 to TRBJ1-1; no definite D call. The germline V gene encodes CDR1 SEHNR and CDR2 FQNEAQ (reference sequence). This CDR3 has 13 amino acids. Here the CDR3 DNA reads TGTTCCAGCAGCTTAGGCGCAAACACTGAAGCTTTCTTT. Translated: CSSSLGANTEAFF.

The CDR3 is CASSQEGQAHEKLFF. In DNA, the CDR3 is TGTGCCAGCAGCCAAGAAGGACAGGCGCACGAAAAACTGTTTTTT. The chain employs TRBV14 and TRBJ1-4; 7 bases match TRBD1. CDR1 is SGHDN, CDR2 FVKESK, per germline. The CDR3 runs 15 residues. V dropped 0 bases and J dropped 8; count of bases not matched to a gene: 6. The complete variable domain, with remaining parts taken from reference TRBV14 and TRBJ1-4, reads EAGVTQFPSHSVIEKGQTVTLRCDPISGHDNLYWYRRVMGKEIKFLLHFVKESKQDESGMPNNRFLAERTGGTYSTLKVQPAELEDSGVYFCASSQEGQAHEKLFFGSGTQLSVL.

The chain combines TRBV27 with TRBJ2-1, with 10 bases fitting TRBD1. The V gene end was trimmed by 4 bases and the J gene end by 3 bases; junction bases not matched to a gene: 6. The CDR3 is made up of 16 amino acids. Per the germline V gene, CDR1 is MNHEY and CDR2 is SMNVEV (reference sequence). DNA for the CDR3: TGTGCCAGCAGTTCAGGGACAGGGGCCCTCTACAATGAGCAGTTCTTC. It yields the protein CASSSGTGALYNEQFF.

As concerns this clone: The junction departs from germline at one end; a sequencing error may be responsible. CDR3 coding DNA: TGTTCCAGCAGCTTAGCCGGACAGTTCGAAGCTTTCTTT. Residues: CSSSLAGQFEAFF. V gene TRBV7-9 combines with J gene TRBJ1-1; a possible D gene is TRBD1 (6 bases). Germline lookup yields CDR1 SEHNR and CDR2 FQNEAQ (reference sequence). There are 13 residues in the CDR3. Based on the CDR3 plus reference TRBV7-9 and TRBJ1-1, the full variable domain is DTGVSQNPRHKITKRGQNVTFRCDPISEHNRLYWYRQTLGQGPEFLTYFQNEAQLEKSRLLSDRFSAERPKGSFSTLEIQRTEQGDSAMYLCSSSLAGQFEAFFGQGTRLTVV.

This chain links TRBV19 with TRBJ2-7, with D perhaps TRBD1 (6 bases). From germline, CDR1 is LNHDA and CDR2 SQIVND (reference sequence). The germline V and J ends were trimmed by 6 bases and 6 bases, with 18 bases remaining between them. The CDR3 has 14 amino acids. The CDR3 DNA reads TGTGCCAGTAGCGCCGTGGCAGGGGCCGGCGAGCAGTACTTC. Amino acids: CASSAVAGAGEQYF. The full variable domain, its missing parts supplied by reference TRBV19 and TRBJ2-7, is DGGITQSPKYLFRKEGQNVTLSCEQNLNHDAMYWYRQDPGQGLRLIYYSQIVNDFQKGDIAEGYSVSREKKESFPLTVTSAQKNPTAFYLCASSAVAGAGEQYFGPGTRLTVT.

V is TRBV30 and J is TRBJ1-6, with TRBD1 matching 7 bases. The germline gives CDR1 GTSNPN, CDR2 SVGIG (reference sequence). The V gene end was trimmed by 4 bases and the J gene end by 7 bases; junction bases not matched to a gene: 13. The CDR3 is 16 residues long. CDR3 nucleotides: TGTGCCTGGAAGGAGGCCTTACAGGGGAAGAATTCACCCCTCCACTTT. This translates into CAWKEALQGKNSPLHF. Together with reference TRBV30 and TRBJ1-6, the CDR3 gives the full variable domain: SQTIHQWPATLVQPVGSPLSLECTVEGTSNPNLYWYRQAAGRGLQLLFYSVGIGQISSEVPQNLSASRPQDRQFILSSKKLLLSDSGFYLCAWKEALQGKNSPLHFGNGTRLTVT.

The rearrangement uses TRBV28 and TRBJ2-3; a possible D gene is TRBD1 (6 bases). This CDR3 has 16 residues. With 4 bases removed from V and 0 bases from J, the gap between germline ends came to 14 bases. Germline V gives CDR1 MDHEN, CDR2 SYDVKM. The chain's CDR3 is CASSSWDTLSTDTQYF. The CDR3 DNA sequence: TGTGCCAGCAGTTCTTGGGACACCCTAAGCACAGATACGCAGTATTTT.

The rearrangement uses TRBV9 and TRBJ1-1, with no clear D. Germline V gives CDR1 SGDLS, CDR2 YYNGEE. With 6 bases removed from V and 1 base from J, the gap between germline ends came to 10 bases. CDR3 length: 13 amino acids. The DNA for the CDR3 is TGTGCCAGCACCCCGGGGAAGAACACTGAAGCTTTCTTT. Amino acid sequence: CASTPGKNTEAFF.

V usage is TRBV7-9 and J usage is TRBJ2-7; TRBD1 matches 9 bases. V trimming: 3 bases; J trimming: 3 bases; junction bases outside the gene matches: 6. CDR3 size: 15 residues. CDR1 and CDR2 from the germline V gene are SEHNR and FQNEAQ (reference sequence). This CDR3 is CASSLDRGSYYEQYF. The CDR3 DNA follows: TGTGCCAGCAGCTTGGACAGGGGATCTTACTACGAGCAGTACTTC.

This chain connects TRBV12-5 to TRBJ2-7; D unclear. This CDR3 region has 16 residues. Trimming took 0 bases from V and 3 from J, leaving 15 bases between them. Germline V gene data show CDR1 as LGHNT and CDR2 as FRNRAP. CDR3 sequence (DNA): TGTGCTAGTGGTTTGGTACTAAGGTCGTTCTACTACGAGCAGTACTTC. Its translation is CASGLVLRSFYYEQYF.

This rearrangement joins TRBV27 to TRBJ1-6, with a tentative D call TRBD1 (5 bases). The ends were cut back, 2 bases at V and 10 bases at J, with 18 bases in the middle. CDR1 is MNHEY, CDR2 SMNVEV, per germline (reference sequence). The CDR3 sequence is 16 residues long. CDR3 amino acids: CASSLNPRAWGSPLHF. CDR3 nucleotides: TGTGCCAGCAGTTTAAACCCCAGGGCATGGGGCTCACCCCTCCACTTT.

This clone is a singleton in its sample. The V and J genes are TRBV11-2 and TRBJ2-2; D may be TRBD1 (5 bases). V lost 1 base, J lost 3 bases, and 12 bases lay in between. The CDR3 covers 16 residues. Per the germline V gene, CDR1 is SGHAT and CDR2 is FQNNGV. The CDR3 protein is CASSLGVRADTGELFF. The DNA of the CDR3 is TGTGCCAGCAGCTTAGGGGTCAGGGCTGACACCGGGGAGCTGTTTTTT.

The chain uses TRBV6-6 and TRBJ2-3, with 7 bases aligning to TRBD2. V shed 5 bases and J 2 bases; nucleotides not matched to a gene: 4. CDR1 and CDR2 (germline): MNHNY, SVGAGI (reference sequence). The CDR3 has 14 residues. In nucleotides, the CDR3 is TGTGCCAGCAGTGGGGGGGGGATCACAGATACGCAGTATTTT. This encodes CASSGGGITDTQYF.

The chain couples TRBV19 to TRBJ1-5; D is ambiguous. The CDR3 consists of 14 residues. V was shortened by 6 bases and J by 0 bases, with 9 bases between the two germline ends. Germline V lookup: CDR1 LNHDA, CDR2 SQIVND (reference sequence). The CDR3 coding sequence is TGTGCCAGTAGGGTCCTAATTAGCAATCAGCCCCAGCATTTT. Translating gives CASRVLISNQPQHF.

The J gene is TRBJ2-3, the V gene TRBV29-1, with a tentative D call TRBD2 (6 bases). Germline CDR1 is SQVTM and CDR2 is ANQGSEA. Deletions cut 4 bases from V and 2 bases from J, with 13 bases between. The CDR3 has 14 residues. CDR3 DNA sequence: TGCAGCGTTGGGCCGGGACTTGACACAGATACGCAGTATTTT. Amino acids: CSVGPGLDTDTQYF.

This clone was counted a few times. This chain links TRBV25-1 with TRBJ1-3; 7 bases match TRBD1. Looked up from germline, CDR1 is MGHDK and CDR2 is SYGVNS. The CDR3 consists of 13 residues. The V gene end was trimmed by 6 bases and the J gene end by 2 bases; junction bases not matched to a gene: 1. In nucleotides, the CDR3 is TGTGCCAGCAGAGACAGGGCTGGAAACACCATATATTTT. This sequence encodes CASRDRAGNTIYF.

V usage is TRBV19 and J usage is TRBJ2-6; TRBD1 agrees at 9 bases. V lost 5 bases and J lost 2; bases outside the gene matches: 4. The CDR3 is 16 amino acids. Germline assignment: CDR1 LNHDA and CDR2 SQIVND (reference sequence). CDR3: CASSAGQGAGANVLTF. The DNA of the CDR3 is TGTGCCAGTAGTGCGGGACAGGGTGCTGGGGCCAACGTCCTGACTTTC. The complete variable domain, with remaining parts taken from reference TRBV19 and TRBJ2-6, reads DGGITQSPKYLFRKEGQNVTLSCEQNLNHDAMYWYRQDPGQGLRLIYYSQIVNDFQKGDIAEGYSVSREKKESFPLTVTSAQKNPTAFYLCASSAGQGAGANVLTFGAGSRLTVL.

The table lists this clone with a few counts. V is TRBV5-4 and J is TRBJ2-5, with a tentative D call TRBD1 (6 bases). Germline V gene data show CDR1 as SGHNT and CDR2 as YYREEE (reference sequence). This CDR3 is built from 15 residues. Trimming cost V 0 bases and J 2 bases, with 11 bases left between them. In DNA, the CDR3 is TGTGCCAGCAGCTTGGCTACAGGGATTCAAGAGACCCAGTACTTC. Its translation: CASSLATGIQETQYF.